This passage covers 5 T cell receptor beta chains from one sample sequenced in a study of cytomegalovirus exposure and HLA in healthy donors. Primers for the PCR totalled 60 Vbeta and 13 Jbeta. Sequencing was performed with immunoSEQ multiplex PCR; in TCRdb, only in-frame clones are kept and a portion is missing. This repertoire shows 100,000 to 150,000 clones, roughly 80% found once; its top ten account for over 2%. Specimen: PBMCs. The origin of the receptors is a man aged 30 to 45 in good health and CMV-seronegative.

The gene calls are TRBV29-1 and TRBJ1-2, with TRBD1 identical over 8 bases. Looked up from germline, CDR1 is SQVTM and CDR2 is ANQGSEA. The CDR3 consists of 13 residues. Trimming cost V 8 bases and J 8 bases; bases outside gene matches: 13. The CDR3, as DNA: TGCAGCTCCACAGGGGGACCAGTGGGGGGCTACACCTTC. The encoded protein is CSSTGGPVGGYTF.

This chain links TRBV6-1 with TRBJ2-5, with D perhaps matching TRBD2 (5 bases). The better agreement between TRBJ2-7 and the DNA end casts doubt on the J call. Germline lookup yields CDR1 MNHNS and CDR2 SASEGT. CDR3 length: 13 residues. The CDR3 sequence: CASSEGDYYEQYF. As DNA, the CDR3 is TGTGCCAGCAGTGAAGGCGACTACTACGAGCAGTACTTC.

The V gene is TRBV2, the J gene TRBJ1-5; weak D call: TRBD1 (5 bases). Germline lookup yields CDR1 SNHLY and CDR2 FYNNEI. Trimming took 3 bases from V and 7 from J, leaving 16 bases between them. The CDR3 runs to 15 residues. The CDR3 reads CASSERQLPQQPQHF. The CDR3 bases are TGTGCCAGCAGTGAGAGACAGCTCCCTCAACAGCCCCAGCATTTT.

Points on this clone: A read error may produce the germline difference seen at one junction end. The chain is built from TRBV27 and TRBJ2-6; 8 nucleotides align to TRBD1. Germline-derived CDR1 and CDR2 are MNHEY and SMNVEV (reference sequence). CDR3 length: 18 amino acids. This chain's CDR3 is CASRRAGGGGTGANGLTF. CDR3 nucleotides: TGTGCCAGCAGGAGGGCAGGGGGCGGTGGGACTGGGGCCAACGGCCTGACTTTC.

This chain uses TRBV7-9 with TRBJ2-4; D is perhaps TRBD1 (6 bases). CDR1 and CDR2 from the germline V gene are SEHNR and FQNEAQ (reference sequence). The CDR3 is 13 amino acids. The ends were cut back, 7 bases at V and 3 bases at J, with 10 bases in the middle. The CDR3 DNA reads as TGTGCCAGCACCCGGGACATCAAAAACATTCAGTACTTC. This gives the protein CASTRDIKNIQYF.